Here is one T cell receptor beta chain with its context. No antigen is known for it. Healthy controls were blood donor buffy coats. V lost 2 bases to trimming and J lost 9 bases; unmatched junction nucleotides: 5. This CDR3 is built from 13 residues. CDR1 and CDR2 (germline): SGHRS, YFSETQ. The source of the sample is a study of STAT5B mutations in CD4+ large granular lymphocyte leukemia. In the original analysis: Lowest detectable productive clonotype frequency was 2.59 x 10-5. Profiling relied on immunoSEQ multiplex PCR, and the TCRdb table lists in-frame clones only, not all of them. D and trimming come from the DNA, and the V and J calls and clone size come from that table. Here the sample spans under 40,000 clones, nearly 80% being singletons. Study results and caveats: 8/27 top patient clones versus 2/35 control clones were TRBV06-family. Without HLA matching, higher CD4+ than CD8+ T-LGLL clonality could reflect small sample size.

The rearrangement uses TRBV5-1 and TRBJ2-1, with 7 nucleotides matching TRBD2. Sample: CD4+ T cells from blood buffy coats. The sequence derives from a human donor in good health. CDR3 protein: CASSFAGVSEQFF. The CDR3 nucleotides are TGCGCCAGCAGCTTTGCGGGAGTCAGTGAGCAGTTCTTC.